What follows are 31 T cell receptor beta chains derived from one specimen sequenced in a study of pediatric ulcerative colitis. Data came from immunoSEQ multiplex PCR; TCRdb stores just in-frame clones and leaves some out. The table has tens of thousands of clones, approximately 71% seen once. During colonoscopy, one to two rectal pinch biopsies were collected. The material sequenced was gut tissue. These receptors were collected from a boy younger than 18 with severe ulcerative colitis.

This clone is judged medium-sized. The CDR3 loop is CASSLSPPLSGSYEQYF. DNA of the CDR3: TGTGCCAGCAGCTTGAGCCCGCCTCTTAGCGGGAGTTACGAGCAGTACTTC. The V call is TRBV5-6, the J call TRBJ2-7; TRBD2 agrees at 9 bases. Germline values: CDR1 SGHDT, CDR2 YYEEEE. V was clipped by 1 base and J by 4 bases; unmatched bases: 12. This CDR3 spans 17 amino acids.

The rearrangement joins TRBV7-2 to TRBJ2-3; possible D gene TRBD2, 6 bases. Germline V CDR1 and CDR2: SGHTA, FQGNSA. The CDR3 sequence is 14 residues long. The V and J ends lost 6 bases and 0 bases respectively, with 10 bases between them. The CDR3 protein is CASSPSGSTDTQYF. The CDR3 region has the DNA TGTGCCAGCAGTCCGAGCGGGAGCACAGATACGCAGTATTTT.

The chain links TRBV4-1 to TRBJ1-1; 7 positions match TRBD1. The V gene end was trimmed by 3 bases and the J gene end by 1 base; junction bases not matched to a gene: 8. The CDR3 has 16 residues. The germline gives CDR1 MGHRA, CDR2 YSYEKL. CDR3 sequence (DNA): TGCGCCAGCAGCCAGGCGGGACAGAACTCGAACACTGAAGCTTTCTTT. Protein: CASSQAGQNSNTEAFF.

V and J are TRBV6-1 and TRBJ1-4; 7 nucleotides line up with TRBD1. Unmatched junction bases numbered 11, after V lost 3 bases and J lost 7 bases. The CDR3 contains 16 residues. The germline V gene has CDR1 MNHNS and CDR2 SASEGT. DNA for the CDR3: TGTGCCAGCAGTGACCCCGACAGGGTGGTGCCTGAAAAACTGTTTTTT. Translated: CASSDPDRVVPEKLFF.

The chain uses TRBV11-2 and TRBJ2-7; no clear D gene. Germline V gene sequence: CDR1 SGHAT, CDR2 FQNNGV. V dropped 4 bases and J dropped 5 bases, with 12 bases sitting between them. The CDR3 runs 13 residues. CDR3 in amino acids: CASSSAFGDEQYF. As DNA, the CDR3 is TGTGCCAGCAGCTCCGCGTTTGGGGACGAGCAGTACTTC.

V is TRBV19 and J is TRBJ2-5; D not resolved. Matching the DNA end better, TRBJ2-7 makes the J call doubtful. The CDR3 extends over 13 amino acids. Germline CDR1 reads LNHDA; CDR2 reads SQIVND (reference sequence). The CDR3 reads CASSISWGYEQYF. As DNA, the CDR3 is TGTGCCAGTAGTATATCCTGGGGCTACGAGCAGTACTTC.

The J gene is TRBJ1-6, the V gene TRBV20-1; D unresolved. Trimming removed 5 bases at V and 11 bases at J, with 7 bases between. The CDR3 contains 10 residues. CDR1 DFQATT and CDR2 SNEGSKA come from the germline V gene (reference sequence). As DNA, the CDR3 is TGCAGTGCTTTTCGCCCACCCCTCCACTTT. Encoded protein: CSAFRPPLHF.

The chain is built from TRBV7-2 and TRBJ1-2, with unresolved D. The CDR3 is 12 residues long. The V end lost 1 base, the J end lost 5 bases, and 5 bases lay between the germline ends. Germline CDR1 reads SGHTA; CDR2 reads FQGNSA. CDR3 DNA: TGTGCCAGCAGCTTAGGGGAATATGGCTACACCTTC. As protein: CASSLGEYGYTF.

J is TRBJ1-1 and V is TRBV5-4; the D gene is possibly TRBD1 (5 bases). CDR1 is SGHNT, CDR2 YYREEE, per germline (reference sequence). The CDR3 is made up of 16 amino acids. Deletions cut 1 base from V and 1 base from J, with 14 bases between. This CDR3 reads CASSLWNRQTNTEAFF. For the CDR3, the DNA is TGTGCCAGCAGCTTGTGGAACCGACAGACGAACACTGAAGCTTTCTTT.

The sample holds a few counts of this clone. The rearrangement joins TRBV19 to TRBJ1-1; D might be TRBD1 (5 bases). In germline, CDR1 is LNHDA, CDR2 SQIVND (reference sequence). The CDR3 covers 15 residues. Trimming removed 5 bases from V and 1 base from J, with 14 bases in between. As DNA, the CDR3 is TGTGCCAGTAGTCCCTCCCTGACAGAGAACACTGAAGCTTTCTTT. It encodes CASSPSLTENTEAFF.

The rearrangement links TRBV6-4 to TRBJ1-6, with unresolved D. CDR3 length: 13 residues. Germline CDR1 reads MRHNA; CDR2 reads SNTAGT. The V end lost 3 bases, the J end lost 8 bases, and 8 bases lay between the germline ends. The CDR3 DNA sequence: TGTGCCAGCAGTGATTCCGAGTATTCACCCCTCCACTTT. Translation gives CASSDSEYSPLHF.

V gene TRBV2 combines with J gene TRBJ1-5, with D unresolved. The CDR3 covers 17 residues. The germline V and J ends were trimmed by 3 bases and 0 bases, with 15 bases remaining between them. Per germline, CDR1 SNHLY and CDR2 FYNNEI. The DNA for the CDR3 is TGTGCCAGCAGTGATCTGGGTCAGTCAAGTAGCAATCAGCCCCAGCATTTT. It encodes CASSDLGQSSSNQPQHF.

This chain connects TRBV5-8 to TRBJ2-7; 7 bases fit TRBD1. Germline V lookup: CDR1 SGHTS, CDR2 YDEGEE. The V segment lost 3 bases and the J segment 4 bases; nucleotides outside the gene matches: 7. The CDR3 is 14 amino acids. CDR3 residues: CASSWPGQKYEQYF. In DNA form, the CDR3 reads TGTGCCAGCAGCTGGCCGGGACAGAAATACGAGCAGTACTTC.

CDR3 nucleotides: TGTGCCAGCAGCCAAGGGGGGATGAACACTGAAGCTTTCTTT. It yields the protein CASSQGGMNTEAFF. The genes are TRBV9 and TRBJ1-1, with D possibly TRBD1 on 6 matching bases. CDR3 size: 14 residues. Germline assignment: CDR1 SGDLS and CDR2 YYNGEE. The V gene lost 4 bases and the J gene lost 0 bases, with 10 bases spanning the gap.

The chain joins TRBV30 to TRBJ1-2; 8 bases match TRBD1. Losses at the gene ends were 2 bases for V and 4 bases for J; bases not matched to a gene: 6. CDR1 is GTSNPN and CDR2 is SVGIG in the germline V gene (reference sequence). The CDR3 loop spans 14 amino acids. In nucleotides, the CDR3 is TGTGCCTGGAGTACGACAGGGGCTACCTATGGCTACACCTTC. It specifies CAWSTTGATYGYTF.

The V and J genes are TRBV7-9 and TRBJ2-7; no definite D call. Trimming shortened V by 1 base and J by 3 bases, and 10 bases separated the two germline ends. In germline, CDR1 is SEHNR, CDR2 FQNEAQ (reference sequence). The CDR3 loop spans 14 amino acids. CDR3 DNA sequence: TGTGCCAGCAGCTTAGGATTCGACCGCTACGAGCAGTACTTC. It yields the protein CASSLGFDRYEQYF.

The V and J genes are TRBV6-6 and TRBJ1-4; D is perhaps TRBD1 (5 bases). The V gene's germline CDR1 is MNHNY and CDR2 SVGAGI (reference sequence). The V gene lost 2 bases and the J gene lost 5 bases, with 9 bases spanning the gap. The CDR3 consists of 14 residues. Written as DNA, the CDR3 is TGTGCCAGCAGTTACACAGGAATGAATGAAAAACTGTTTTTT. Translated, it gives CASSYTGMNEKLFF.

The chain joins TRBV20-1 to TRBJ1-2; the match to TRBD1 covers 9 bases. J was trimmed by 8 bases and V by 6 bases; bases with no gene match: 4. Germline loops: CDR1 DFQATT, CDR2 SNEGSKA (reference sequence). The CDR3 runs to 11 residues. For the CDR3, the DNA is TGCAGTGCCCACAGGGGGCAGGGCTACACCTTC. This encodes CSAHRGQGYTF.

There are a few counts of this clone. The chain combines TRBV7-3 with TRBJ2-2; no clear D. CDR3 length equals 14 residues. The germline gives CDR1 SGHTA, CDR2 FQGTGA. V was pared by 2 bases and J by 0 bases, with 4 bases between. CDR3 protein: CASSLLANTGELFF. CDR3 nucleotide sequence: TGTGCCAGCAGCTTACTCGCGAACACCGGGGAGCTGTTTTTT.

This chain links TRBV7-2 with TRBJ2-2; D gene unclear. Trimming left V 5 bases short and J 4 bases short, with 5 bases between. Germline values: CDR1 SGHTA, CDR2 FQGNSA. The CDR3 is 12 residues long. CDR3 coding DNA: TGTGCCAGCAGCCGATCCACCGGGGAGCTGTTTTTT. Residues: CASSRSTGELFF.

This clone was seen a single time. The chain carries TRBV5-1 and TRBJ2-2, with 10 bases lining up with TRBD2. With 1 base clipped from V and 9 bases from J, the junction kept 0 bases outside the gene matches. CDR1 and CDR2 (germline): SGHRS, YFSETQ. This CDR3 contains 13 residues. In DNA form, the CDR3 reads TGCGCCAGCAGCTTGACTAGCGGGAGGGAGCTGTTTTTT. Protein product: CASSLTSGRELFF.

This chain links TRBV19 with TRBJ2-7; no reliable D call. This CDR3 region has 14 residues. V was shortened by 1 base and J by 2 bases, with 9 bases between the two germline ends. CDR1 LNHDA and CDR2 SQIVND come from the germline V gene (reference sequence). In nucleotides, the CDR3 is TGTGCCAGTAGTATAGGAGGTCAGACCTACGAGCAGTACTTC. Its translation is CASSIGGQTYEQYF. The complete variable domain, with remaining parts taken from reference TRBV19 and TRBJ2-7, reads DGGITQSPKYLFRKEGQNVTLSCEQNLNHDAMYWYRQDPGQGLRLIYYSQIVNDFQKGDIAEGYSVSREKKESFPLTVTSAQKNPTAFYLCASSIGGQTYEQYFGPGTRLTVT.

The rearrangement joins TRBV6-4 to TRBJ1-1; no reliable D call. This CDR3 contains 15 residues. With 0 bases removed from V and 0 bases from J, the gap between germline ends came to 8 bases. Per the germline V gene, CDR1 is MRHNA and CDR2 is SNTAGT. The CDR3 protein is CASSDSGSLNTEAFF. The CDR3 coding sequence is TGTGCCAGCAGTGACTCGGGCAGTCTGAACACTGAAGCTTTCTTT.

A single count supports this clone. The V gene is TRBV7-9, the J gene TRBJ2-7, with TRBD2 identical over 9 bases. The CDR3 loop spans 13 amino acids. The trim removed 9 bases at V and 3 bases at J, leaving 6 bases unmatched. Germline values: CDR1 SEHNR, CDR2 FQNEAQ (reference sequence). CDR3 sequence: CASSLAGLYEQYF. The CDR3 nucleotides read TGTGCCAGTAGCCTAGCGGGACTCTACGAGCAGTACTTC.

This chain joins TRBV28 and TRBJ1-2; weak D call: TRBD1 (6 bases). V was cut by 10 bases and J by 1 base, with 16 bases left in between. The germline gives CDR1 MDHEN, CDR2 SYDVKM. The CDR3 contains 14 residues. CDR3: CAILDSRDNYGYTF. In DNA form, the CDR3 reads TGTGCCATCCTGGACAGTCGGGATAACTATGGCTACACCTTC.

The chain links TRBV6-6 to TRBJ2-7; D gene unclear. The CDR3 totals 13 residues. Germline CDR1 MNHNY, CDR2 SVGAGI (reference sequence). Between the trimmed V and J ends, which lost 7 bases and 3 bases, there was a span of 13 bases. This chain's CDR3 is CASMHESLYEQYF. For the CDR3, the DNA is TGTGCCAGCATGCATGAGAGCCTCTACGAGCAGTACTTC.

The J gene is TRBJ1-3, the V gene TRBV5-6, with D unresolved. The CDR3 spans 13 residues. CDR1 is SGHDT, CDR2 YYEEEE, per germline. Trimming took 3 bases from V and 0 from J, leaving 4 bases between them. The CDR3 is CASSYSSGNTIYF. In nucleotides, the CDR3 is TGTGCCAGCAGCTACAGCTCTGGAAACACCATATATTTT.

The chain carries TRBV6-5 and TRBJ1-1; D gene ambiguous. Per the germline V gene, CDR1 is MNHEY and CDR2 is SVGAGI. Trimming removed 5 bases at V and 2 bases at J, with 6 bases between. CDR3 length equals 12 residues. CDR3 DNA sequence: TGTGCCAGCAGTCGGACCAACACTGAAGCTTTCTTT. Amino acids: CASSRTNTEAFF.

The rearrangement links TRBV7-3 to TRBJ2-3; TRBD2 matches 10 bases. V trimming: 0 bases; J trimming: 6 bases; junction bases outside the gene matches: 6. The CDR3 sequence is 16 residues long. Per the germline V gene, CDR1 is SGHTA and CDR2 is FQGTGA. CDR3 sequence reads: CASSLTLAGAGDTQYF. The CDR3 region has the DNA TGTGCCAGCAGCTTAACCCTAGCGGGAGCGGGCGATACGCAGTATTTT.

The rearrangement uses TRBV5-4 and TRBJ2-3, with D possibly being TRBD1 (8 bases). V gave up 4 bases and J gave up 4 bases, with 25 bases separating them. The CDR3 extends over 18 amino acids. Looked up from germline, CDR1 is SGHNT and CDR2 is YYREEE (reference sequence). This CDR3 is CASSLPTWTGRAADTQYF. The CDR3 bases are TGTGCCAGCAGCCTGCCAACATGGACAGGGAGGGCCGCAGATACGCAGTATTTT.

V gene TRBV19 combines with J gene TRBJ1-3; D is uncertain. This CDR3 comprises 12 residues. The V and J ends lost 7 bases and 3 bases respectively, with 7 bases between them. Per the germline V gene, CDR1 is LNHDA and CDR2 is SQIVND (reference sequence). CDR3 residues: CASMGVGNTIYF. Here the CDR3 DNA reads TGTGCCAGTATGGGAGTTGGAAACACCATATATTTT.